These 6 T cell receptor beta chains came from one sample sequenced in a study of tumor-infiltrating lymphocytes in primary liver carcinoma. Making TCR beta cDNA involved approximately 480 ng total RNA and a constant-region primer. Libraries covering TCR beta were generated through three nested multiplex PCR rounds (using a slightly modified ARM-PCR). With TRBV1-TRBV30 forward primers and a C-beta reverse primer, the first two PCR rounds were run for around 10 cycles each. TCRdb ran MiXCR on the multiplex PCR reads and lists one entry per CDR3 protein. The profile covers 150,000 to 200,000 distinct CDR3 sequences, with 70% to 90% appearing a single time and 15% to 20% taken by the ten largest. Co-extraction of both nucleic acids (RNA and DNA) used about 17-31 mg of unsorted bulk tissue. The sequenced sample was tumor tissue from primary liver carcinoma. The receptors derive from a man aged 35 to 55 with primary liver carcinoma and hepatitis B virus infection.

This clonotype was counted ten times or more. The V call is TRBV6-1, the J call TRBJ1-1, with 7 nucleotides matching TRBD1. This CDR3 has 14 amino acids. The germline CDR1 and CDR2 sequences are MNHNS and SASEGT. The J segment lost 1 base and the V segment lost 6 bases, leaving 5 bases of the junction unmatched. In DNA form, the CDR3 reads TGTGCCAGCAGGACGGGACAGACGAACACTGAAGCTTTCTTT. Translated: CASRTGQTNTEAFF.

Turning to this clonotype: At one boundary the junction diverges from the germline segment, which might be a read error. In DNA, the CDR3 is TGTGCCAGCATTTACTTAGCGTGGAGGAACACCTACGAGCAGTACTTC. This sequence encodes CASIYLAWRNTYEQYF. The chain employs TRBV6-2 or TRBV6-3 and TRBJ2-7, with D tentatively TRBD2 (5 bases). The germline gives CDR1 MNHEY, CDR2 SVGEGT. The CDR3 is 16 residues long.

As to this clonotype: The missing conserved phenylalanine or tryptophan at the end of this CDR3 makes a read error likely. Written as DNA, the CDR3 is TGTACCAACAGCTCGACTAGCGGGAGCGATACGCAGTATTAT. Translation gives CTNSSTSGSDTQYY. This chain uses TRBV5-4 with TRBJ2-3; 12 bases line up with TRBD2. This CDR3 comprises 14 residues. The germline gives CDR1 SGHNT, CDR2 YYREEE (reference sequence).

On this clonotype itself: Compared with germline, one end of the junction differs, possibly owing to a read error. The V call is TRBV29-1, the J call TRBJ1-1; possible D gene TRBD1, 5 bases. Germline V gives CDR1 SQVTM, CDR2 ANQGSEA. This CDR3 is 14 amino acids long. The CDR3 nucleotides read TGCAGCGGCCGCCGGGTGGGGGAAGACACTGAAGTTTTCTTT. Its protein is CSGRRVGEDTEVFF.

A word on this clonotype: The junction shows a germline mismatch at one end, possibly a read error. This chain connects TRBV4-2 to TRBJ2-3; TRBD2 matches 8 bases. This CDR3 is built from 16 residues. Germline-derived CDR1 and CDR2 are LGHNA and YNFKEQ. CDR3 sequence: CASSQDLGTRGDTQYF. The DNA of the CDR3 is TGTGCAAGCAGCCAAGATTTGGGGACTAGGGGCGATACGCAGTATTTT.

The rearrangement uses TRBV29-1 and TRBJ2-7; D could derive from TRBD1 or TRBD2 (5 bases each). CDR1 is SQVTM, CDR2 ANQGSEA, per germline. The CDR3 is made up of 11 amino acids. As DNA, the CDR3 is TGCAACGCCCTCATCGGGGCCGAGCAGTACTTC. Protein: CNALIGAEQYF.